Shown below are 11 T cell receptor beta chains from a single sample sequenced in a study of sequential checkpoint blockade in melanoma. Indicated treatment: randomized to nivolumab then ipilimumab (arm A) or the reverse (arm B). Using immunoSEQ multiplex PCR, the repertoire was profiled, and TCRdb retains in-frame clones only, with some absent. This table holds around 30,000 clones, 70% to 90% found once. The sequencing here drew on CD8+ T cells sorted from blood (inferred from file names), taken from a patient given nivolumab and ipilimumab in sequence. Receptors were obtained from a human donor with melanoma.

The chain combines TRBV18 with TRBJ2-7; D gene ambiguous. V was cut by 6 bases and J by 5 bases, with 11 bases left in between. The CDR3 is 12 amino acids. The V gene's germline CDR1 is KGHSH and CDR2 LQKENI. CDR3 bases: TGTGCCAGCTCTCCGACTCTCCACGAGCAGTACTTC. Amino acids: CASSPTLHEQYF.

In its sample, this clone was seen a few times. The chain couples TRBV28 to TRBJ2-2; 14 nucleotides agree with TRBD2. The V gene end was trimmed by 6 bases and the J gene end by 0 bases; junction bases not matched to a gene: 3. This CDR3 spans 17 amino acids. Germline V gene sequence: CDR1 MDHEN, CDR2 SYDVKM. CDR3 DNA: TGTGCCAGCAGGGGACTAGCGGGGGTCTCGAACACCGGGGAGCTGTTTTTT. Translating gives CASRGLAGVSNTGELFF.

The genes are TRBV9 and TRBJ1-1; 7 bases align to TRBD1. The CDR3 length is 16 residues. Germline trimming cut 3 bases from V and 0 bases from J; bases unmatched to any gene: 8. Germline CDR1 SGDLS, CDR2 YYNGEE. The CDR3 here is CASSELEGALNTEAFF. The CDR3 DNA follows: TGTGCCAGCAGCGAGCTGGAGGGGGCCTTGAACACTGAAGCTTTCTTT. The full variable domain, rest sourced from reference TRBV9 and TRBJ1-1, is DSGVTQTPKHLITATGQRVTLRCSPRSGDLSVYWYQQSLDQGLQFLIQYYNGEERAKGNILERFSAQQFPDLHSELNLSSLELGDSALYFCASSELEGALNTEAFFGQGTRLTVV.

V gene TRBV27 combines with J gene TRBJ2-3, with TRBD1 identical over 9 bases. The CDR3 loop spans 17 amino acids. V dropped 6 bases and J dropped 0; count of bases not matched to a gene: 10. CDR1 is MNHEY, CDR2 SMNVEV, per germline (reference sequence). The CDR3 DNA is TGTGCCAGCAGACAGGGGGCGGATGCCCCTAGCACAGATACGCAGTATTTT. This codes for CASRQGADAPSTDTQYF.

As concerns this clone: An end of the junction does not agree with germline; a read error may underlie this. V gene TRBV5-5 combines with J gene TRBJ2-6; 10 bases fit TRBD1. The CDR3 has 18 residues. Germline lookup yields CDR1 SGHKS and CDR2 YYEKEE (reference sequence). CDR3 nucleotides: TGCGCCAGCAGCCTGAAAGGACAGGGGGAGGTTGGGGCCAACGTCCTGACTTTC. Translation: CASSLKGQGEVGANVLTF.

The genes are TRBV27 and TRBJ2-7; a weak D match, TRBD1 (6 bases). CDR3 size: 14 residues. V lost 5 bases, J lost 6 bases, and 17 bases lay in between. Germline loops: CDR1 MNHEY, CDR2 SMNVEV (reference sequence). The CDR3 sequence is CASSVTGSQFEQYF. In DNA form, the CDR3 reads TGTGCCAGCAGTGTGACAGGTAGCCAATTCGAGCAGTACTTC.

The chain is built from TRBV4-1 and TRBJ2-3; no clear D gene. The CDR3 loop spans 12 amino acids. Germline V gene data show CDR1 as MGHRA and CDR2 as YSYEKL. V shed 4 bases and J shed 4 bases, with 6 bases lying between them. In DNA, the CDR3 is TGCGCCAGCAGCCGCCCGGCAGATACGCAGTATTTT. Protein sequence: CASSRPADTQYF.

The sample holds a few counts of this clone. The CDR3: CASSRGLAEYNEQFF. The DNA of the CDR3 is TGTGCCAGCAGCCGCGGACTAGCAGAGTACAATGAGCAGTTCTTC. The chain carries TRBV28 and TRBJ2-1; 8 bases match TRBD2. After removal of 6 bases from V and 4 bases from J, the junction contained 8 bases not matched to a gene. The CDR3 loop spans 15 amino acids. The germline V gene has CDR1 MDHEN and CDR2 SYDVKM.

V usage is TRBV27 and J usage is TRBJ2-1, with 14 positions matching TRBD2. Germline trimming cut 5 bases from V and 9 bases from J; bases unmatched to any gene: 6. Per germline, CDR1 MNHEY and CDR2 SMNVEV (reference sequence). This CDR3 has 15 amino acids. The CDR3 sequence: CASSGGTSGSSEQFF. DNA for the CDR3: TGTGCCAGCAGTGGCGGGACTAGCGGGAGTAGTGAGCAGTTCTTC.

The rearrangement links TRBV28 to TRBJ1-1; 7 positions agree with TRBD1. This CDR3 has 18 amino acids. V shed 3 bases and J 0 bases; nucleotides not matched to a gene: 13. Germline CDR1 MDHEN, CDR2 SYDVKM. CDR3 sequence: CASSFFLEDRLMNTEAFF. DNA of the CDR3: TGTGCCAGCAGTTTTTTTCTAGAGGACAGGCTTATGAACACTGAAGCTTTCTTT.

J is TRBJ2-1 and V is TRBV5-1; 16 nucleotides align to TRBD2. The germline V gene encodes CDR1 SGHRS and CDR2 YFSETQ. Trimming cost V 4 bases and J 1 base; bases outside gene matches: 8. CDR3 size: 19 residues. The CDR3 region is CASSPPGTSGRVSYNEQFF. The CDR3 nucleotides read TGCGCCAGCAGCCCCCCAGGGACTAGCGGGAGGGTGTCCTACAATGAGCAGTTCTTC.